These T cell receptor beta chains were read from a single sample in a study of shared clonotypes between healthy human individuals. Measured with immunoSEQ multiplex PCR; TCRdb has only the in-frame clones, and not every one. The table includes roughly 2.1 million clones, around 93% detected once. The source material was naive CD8+ T cells from PBMCs. All receptors derive from a man aged 18 to 29 in good health. Some clones in this sample may be carry-over from other donors' samples. Both conserved end residues are part of each CDR3. A D gene is named only where the DNA matches it firmly. Only part of the rows carry a size: once, few, many, or a class if the clone is expanded.

CDR3aa: CASSQGTRADEQYF; CDR3nt: TGCGCCAGCAGCCAAGGGACACGGGCGGACGAGCAGTACTTC; v_gene: TRBV4-3; j_gene: TRBJ2-7; d_gene: -; abundance: -
CDR3aa: CASSLFTSGRSTDTQYF; CDR3nt: TGTGCCAGCAGTTTATTTACTAGCGGGAGGAGCACAGATACGCAGTATTTT; v_gene: TRBV28; j_gene: TRBJ2-3; d_gene: TRBD2; abundance: -
CDR3aa: CASSQDYRTSGTGTDTQYF; CDR3nt: TGTGCCAGCAGCCAAGACTATAGGACTAGCGGGACTGGCACAGATACGCAGTATTTT; v_gene: TRBV14; j_gene: TRBJ2-3; d_gene: TRBD2; abundance: -
CDR3aa: CASSLPLGTSGDYEQYF; CDR3nt: TGTGCCAGCAGCTTACCCCTCGGGACTAGCGGAGACTACGAGCAGTACTTC; v_gene: TRBV11-3; j_gene: TRBJ2-7; d_gene: TRBD2; abundance: -
CDR3aa: CASSSPPLAASSYEQYF; CDR3nt: TGTGCCAGCAGTTCCCCCCCCCTAGCGGCGAGCTCCTACGAGCAGTACTTC; v_gene: TRBV7-9; j_gene: TRBJ2-7; d_gene: TRBD2; abundance: -
CDR3aa: CASRETENTGELFF; CDR3nt: TGTGCCAGCCGGGAAACAGAGAACACCGGGGAGCTGTTTTTT; v_gene: TRBV7-9; j_gene: TRBJ2-2; d_gene: -; abundance: -
CDR3aa: CASSTQAERTDTQYF; CDR3nt: TGCGCCAGCAGTACGCAAGCGGAACGCACAGATACGCAGTATTTT; v_gene: TRBV5-1; j_gene: TRBJ2-3; d_gene: -; abundance: -
CDR3aa: CASSQGVGPFQTQYF; CDR3nt: TGTGCCAGCAGCCAAGGAGTAGGCCCTTTTCAGACCCAGTACTTC; v_gene: TRBV5-6; j_gene: TRBJ2-5; d_gene: -; abundance: -
CDR3aa: CASSELSPVRETQYF; CDR3nt: TGTGCCAGCAGTGAGTTGTCGCCTGTTAGGGAGACCCAGTACTTC; v_gene: TRBV2; j_gene: TRBJ2-5; d_gene: -; abundance: -
CDR3aa: CASSSGGMETQYF; CDR3nt: TGTGCCAGCAGTTCAGGAGGGATGGAGACCCAGTACTTC; v_gene: TRBV25-1; j_gene: TRBJ2-5; d_gene: -; abundance: -
CDR3aa: CASSLSFSGAVGYTF; CDR3nt: TGTGCCAGCAGTTTATCGTTCTCGGGGGCGGTTGGCTACACCTTC; v_gene: TRBV27; j_gene: TRBJ1-2; d_gene: -; abundance: -
CDR3aa: CASSPHPSGRGSYEQYF; CDR3nt: TGCGCCAGCAGCCCACACCCTAGCGGGAGAGGGTCCTACGAGCAGTACTTC; v_gene: TRBV4-1; j_gene: TRBJ2-7; d_gene: TRBD2; abundance: -
CDR3aa: CASSLGTQLAYNEQFF; CDR3nt: TGTGCCAGCAGCTTGGGGACACAACTAGCCTACAATGAGCAGTTCTTC; v_gene: TRBV7-9; j_gene: TRBJ2-1; d_gene: -; abundance: -
CDR3aa: CASSLWTGSGYEQYF; CDR3nt: TGTGCCAGCAGTTTATGGACCGGGAGTGGCTACGAGCAGTACTTC; v_gene: TRBV27; j_gene: TRBJ2-7; d_gene: -; abundance: -
CDR3aa: CASSLVSSGSLEQYF; CDR3nt: TGTGCCAGCAGCTTAGTTTCCAGCGGGAGTCTCGAGCAGTACTTC; v_gene: TRBV7-9; j_gene: TRBJ2-7; d_gene: TRBD2; abundance: -
CDR3aa: CASSVTGAGANVLTF; CDR3nt: TGTGCCAGCAGCGTGACAGGGGCTGGGGCCAACGTCCTGACTTTC; v_gene: TRBV9; j_gene: TRBJ2-6; d_gene: TRBD1; abundance: once
CDR3aa: CASSLKVGLTTGELFF; CDR3nt: TGTGCCAGCAGCTTAAAAGTCGGACTGACTACCGGGGAGCTGTTTTTT; v_gene: TRBV7-2; j_gene: TRBJ2-2; d_gene: -; abundance: once
CDR3aa: CASSLYPRVPNTEAFF; CDR3nt: TGTGCCAGCAGTTTATATCCTCGGGTACCGAACACTGAAGCTTTCTTT; v_gene: TRBV27; j_gene: TRBJ1-1; d_gene: -; abundance: -
CDR3aa: CASTGTSGSGYYEQYF; CDR3nt: TGCGCCAGCACCGGGACTAGCGGGAGTGGTTACTACGAGCAGTACTTC; v_gene: TRBV5-1; j_gene: TRBJ2-7; d_gene: TRBD2; abundance: -
CDR3aa: CASSRQGAFFTEAFF; CDR3nt: TGTGCCAGCAGTCGACAGGGGGCATTTTTCACTGAAGCTTTCTTT; v_gene: TRBV28; j_gene: TRBJ1-1; d_gene: TRBD1; abundance: -
CDR3aa: CASSPGQGGSYEQYF; CDR3nt: TGTGCCAGCTCCCCCGGACAGGGTGGTTCCTACGAGCAGTACTTC; v_gene: TRBV18; j_gene: TRBJ2-7; d_gene: TRBD1; abundance: -
CDR3aa: CASSFGDRGSRFSYGYTF; CDR3nt: TGTGCCAGCAGCTTTGGGGACAGGGGGTCCCGCTTTTCATATGGCTACACCTTC; v_gene: TRBV7-2; j_gene: TRBJ1-2; d_gene: TRBD1; abundance: -
CDR3aa: CASTPGGEGNTEAFF; CDR3nt: TGTGCCAGCACCCCCGGGGGGGAAGGGAACACTGAAGCTTTCTTT; v_gene: TRBV27; j_gene: TRBJ1-1; d_gene: -; abundance: once
CDR3aa: CASSLGADEQFF; CDR3nt: TGTGCCAGCAGCTTAGGAGCAGATGAGCAGTTCTTC; v_gene: TRBV7-9; j_gene: TRBJ2-1; d_gene: -; abundance: -
CDR3aa: CASSTRGGSGANVLTF; CDR3nt: TGTGCCAGCAGCACGAGAGGGGGCTCTGGGGCCAACGTCCTGACTTTC; v_gene: TRBV9; j_gene: TRBJ2-6; d_gene: -; abundance: once
CDR3aa: CASSLTGVLAGAPNTGELFF; CDR3nt: TGTGCCAGCAGCTTAACGGGTGTTCTAGCGGGAGCTCCGAACACCGGGGAGCTGTTTTTT; v_gene: TRBV7-3; j_gene: TRBJ2-2; d_gene: TRBD2; abundance: -
CDR3aa: CASSLFRQGSGTEAFF; CDR3nt: TGTGCCAGCAGCTTATTTCGTCAGGGATCCGGCACTGAAGCTTTCTTT; v_gene: TRBV11-2; j_gene: TRBJ1-1; d_gene: -; abundance: -
CDR3aa: CASSVAYTGGYTF; CDR3nt: TGTGCCAGCAGCGTAGCCTACACAGGTGGCTACACCTTC; v_gene: TRBV9; j_gene: TRBJ1-2; d_gene: -; abundance: few
CDR3aa: CASSFLAQGADGYTF; CDR3nt: TGTGCCAGCAGCTTTTTGGCACAGGGGGCTGATGGCTACACCTTC; v_gene: TRBV7-2; j_gene: TRBJ1-2; d_gene: TRBD1; abundance: -
CDR3aa: CASSLTLVNEQFF; CDR3nt: TGTGCCAGCAGCTTAACACTAGTCAATGAGCAGTTCTTC; v_gene: TRBV11-3; j_gene: TRBJ2-1; d_gene: -; abundance: -
CDR3aa: CSVVASQETQYF; CDR3nt: TGCAGCGTTGTCGCCAGCCAAGAGACCCAGTACTTC; v_gene: TRBV29-1; j_gene: TRBJ2-5; d_gene: -; abundance: -
CDR3aa: CASSWGLAGIVDEQFF; CDR3nt: TGTGCCAGCAGCTGGGGACTAGCGGGAATTGTGGATGAGCAGTTCTTC; v_gene: TRBV7-8; j_gene: TRBJ2-1; d_gene: TRBD2; abundance: -
CDR3aa: CASSPTDGGYEQYF; CDR3nt: TGTGCCAGCAGCCCAACAGATGGCGGCTACGAGCAGTACTTC; v_gene: TRBV9; j_gene: TRBJ2-7; d_gene: -; abundance: -
CDR3aa: CAWRELGQGNTGELFF; CDR3nt: TGTGCCTGGAGGGAATTGGGACAGGGGAACACCGGGGAGCTGTTTTTT; v_gene: TRBV30; j_gene: TRBJ2-2; d_gene: TRBD1; abundance: -
CDR3aa: CAISDSGIYTEAFF; CDR3nt: TGTGCCATCAGTGACAGCGGCATCTACACTGAAGCTTTCTTT; v_gene: TRBV10-3; j_gene: TRBJ1-1; d_gene: -; abundance: once
CDR3aa: CASSFRDRDNEQFF; CDR3nt: TGCGCCAGCAGCTTCCGGGACAGAGACAATGAGCAGTTCTTC; v_gene: TRBV4-3; j_gene: TRBJ2-1; d_gene: TRBD1; abundance: -
CDR3aa: CASSQRPGQGIHEQYF; CDR3nt: TGCGCCAGCAGCCAACGCCCGGGACAGGGTATCCACGAGCAGTACTTC; v_gene: TRBV4-1; j_gene: TRBJ2-7; d_gene: TRBD1; abundance: -